This T cell receptor (beta chain) was captured by sequencing in a study of T cells in Graves' hyperthyroidism and ophthalmopathy. Study findings and constraints: Prediction of ophthalmopathy progression came a median around 6.1 months pre-onset. By a 13 V-J model, ophthalmopathy was set apart from stable hyperthyroidism. Blood also showed most of the thyroid clonotypes that were expanded above 0.001.

Amplified TCR beta CDR3 regions came from RNA transcripts. TCR CDR3 underwent first-round RT-PCR with the HTBI primer set. TCRdb reanalysed the multiplex PCR reads using MiXCR and keeps one entry per CDR3 protein. Among fewer than 400,000 distinct CDR3 sequences listed, around an eighth were seen once. With V trimmed by 4 bases and J by 6 bases, 14 bases remained unmatched. Germline V gene data show CDR1 as SGHRS and CDR2 as YFSETQ. The CDR3 is 18 residues long. The sample holds many counts of this clonotype. The antigen is unknown. The sequenced material came from blood. This TCR derives from a man aged 45-65 years with Graves' ophthalmopathy. J is TRBJ2-7 and V is TRBV5-1; 15 bases align to TRBD2. CDR3 coding DNA: TGCGCCAGCAGCAAAGGACTAGCGGGAGGGCCTCCGTTTTTCGAGCAGTACTTC. It specifies CASSKGLAGGPPFFEQYF.